Detailed here is one T cell receptor (beta chain). How the authors handled the data: Estimated nucleated cell counts came from reference gene primer amplification. The protocol was immunoSEQ multiplex PCR, while the TCRdb copy is restricted to in-frame clones and leaves out a portion. The V and J calls and clone size come from that table; D and trimming were worked out from the DNA. The sample comprises 150,000 to 200,000 clones, around nine tenths of which are singletons, and about 0.95% rests with the top ten. CDR1 LGHNA and CDR2 YSLEER come from the germline V gene. Deletions cut 0 bases from V and 0 bases from J, with 9 bases between. The CDR3 has 16 residues. This specimen belongs to a study of blood T cell repertoires in COVID-19. On the study more broadly: Whether acute or convalescent, the COVID-19 samples came from the United States, Italy and Spain. The cDNA or gDNA used as material had been derived from T cells, B-cell-depleted T cells, or PBMCs.

The specimen sequenced was peripheral blood. This sequence originates from a woman under 30 who had recovered from COVID-19. This chain joins TRBV4-3 and TRBJ2-1; D gene ambiguous. The DNA of the CDR3 is TGCGCCAGCAGCCAAGATCCCCGCGGCTCCTACAATGAGCAGTTCTTC. It yields the protein CASSQDPRGSYNEQFF.